The sequence of this TCR delta chain was determined in a study of gamma-delta chains in newborns, infants, children. Study at large: Microbial exposure reportedly drives polyclonal innate γδ T cell expansion after birth.

As regards this clone: A read error may produce the germline difference seen at one junction end. The same CDR3 also results from other DNA sequences found in this sample.

TCRdb reran clone calling via CATT on the reads. Counted here are around 12,000 delta-chain clones, 3% to 4% occurring once; the ten biggest clones make up about 8.1%. The CDR3 sequence is 21 residues long. The germline CDR1 and CDR2 sequences are GEAIGNYY and EKD. J is TRDJ1 and V is TRDV2; the D gene is possibly TRDD3 (5 bases). The specimen sequenced was blood. This receptor was identified in a child who was a newborn, infant or young child, either healthy, febrile or measles-vaccinated (not recorded which). The CDR3 protein is CACDTVKSRGAPLYDTDKLIF. CDR3 bases: TGCGCCTGTGACACCGTAAAGTCTCGGGGGGCACCATTGTACGACACCGATAAACTCATCTTT.